Listed here are 9 T cell receptor beta chains from one sample, sequenced in a study of persistence of HIV-infected CD4 T cells. Sequencing used immunoSEQ version 4 in survey mode. Here immunoSEQ multiplex PCR was the method, and the copy in TCRdb shows in-frame clones only, minus some. The repertoire consists of about 64,000 clones, with 70% to 75% occurring once and the leading ten covering more than 1.5%. An overlapping HIV-1 Gag peptide pool stimulated these cells at 0.95 to 1 ug/peptide/mL. CD40L/CD69 double-negative CD45RO-high memory CD4+ T cells were collected. No cognate antigen is known for these TCRs. The source material was CD4+ T cells sorted from PBMCs after roughly 18-hour stimulation, sampled from a patient who received antiretroviral therapy. These receptor sequences come from an adult man with HIV who was CMV-seropositive.

The rearrangement joins TRBV19 to TRBJ2-3; D may correspond to TRBD1 or TRBD2 (5 bases each). The CDR3 extends over 15 amino acids. Germline values: CDR1 LNHDA, CDR2 SQIVND (reference sequence). The germline V and J ends were trimmed by 8 bases and 4 bases, with 19 bases remaining between them. CDR3 coding DNA: TGTGCCAGTTCCTCCGAATGGGGGTTCTCAGATACGCAGTATTTT. The encoded protein is CASSSEWGFSDTQYF.

V usage is TRBV3-1 (or the pseudogene TRBV3-2) and J usage is TRBJ1-1; unclear D gene. V shed 4 bases and J shed 11 bases, with 14 bases lying between them. Germline assignment: CDR1 LGHDT and CDR2 YNNKEL (reference sequence). This CDR3 contains 12 residues. This CDR3 is CASSPGEGGAFF. The CDR3 coding sequence is TGTGCCAGCAGCCCTGGGGAGGGAGGGGCTTTCTTT.

The rearrangement joins TRBV28 to TRBJ1-5; TRBD1 might be the D (5 bases). Germline lookup yields CDR1 MDHEN and CDR2 SYDVKM. The CDR3 runs 15 residues. V lost 5 bases and J lost 4, with 15 bases in between. The CDR3 loop is CASSLLDGGNQPQHF. CDR3 DNA: TGTGCCAGCAGTCTCCTTGATGGGGGGAATCAGCCCCAGCATTTT.

The V gene is TRBV5-4, the J gene TRBJ2-5; D call uncertain. Trimming shortened V by 0 bases and J by 3 bases, and 12 bases separated the two germline ends. Germline V gives CDR1 SGHNT, CDR2 YYREEE (reference sequence). This CDR3 is built from 15 residues. The CDR3 DNA sequence: TGTGCCAGCAGCTTGGGAATAGCAGAAAAAGAGACCCAGTACTTC. It yields the protein CASSLGIAEKETQYF.

About this clone: The germline gene is not matched at one end of the junction; a read error may be the cause. The chain couples TRBV7-2 to TRBJ1-1; no clear D gene. CDR1 is SGHTA, CDR2 FQGNSA, per germline. This CDR3 has 14 residues. The CDR3: CASSLATGKAEAFF. DNA for the CDR3: TGTGCCAGCAGCCTAGCCACGGGCAAGGCTGAAGCTTTCTTT.

The V gene is TRBV24-1, the J gene TRBJ1-2, with D perhaps TRBD1 (6 bases). The CDR3 has 14 residues. Germline values: CDR1 KGHDR, CDR2 SFDVKD. V was shortened by 5 bases and J by 3 bases, with 12 bases between the two germline ends. The CDR3 region is CATSGAAGDYGYTF. The CDR3 DNA reads TGTGCCACCAGTGGTGCGGCAGGGGACTATGGCTACACCTTC.

The chain links TRBV6-6 to TRBJ1-6; TRBD1 agrees at 8 bases. Trimming at V came to 4 bases and at J to 9 bases, leaving 5 bases not matched to a gene. The CDR3 spans 14 residues. Germline V gene lookup returns CDR1 MNHNY and CDR2 SVGAGI (reference sequence). Written as DNA, the CDR3 is TGTGCCAGCAGTTCCGGACAGGGACCTTCACCCCTCCACTTT. Translation: CASSSGQGPSPLHF.

This sequence joins TRBV25-1 and TRBJ2-2, with 7 bases aligning to TRBD1. Germline CDR1 reads MGHDK; CDR2 reads SYGVNS. There are 14 residues in the CDR3. Trimming at V came to 2 bases and at J to 5 bases, leaving 2 bases not matched to a gene. The CDR3 spells CASSEAGGTGELFF. CDR3 coding DNA: TGTGCCAGCAGTGAAGCAGGGGGTACCGGGGAGCTGTTTTTT.

In its sample, this clone was seen once. The gene calls are TRBV5-4 and TRBJ2-7, with 7 bases that match TRBD1. The germline V gene has CDR1 SGHNT and CDR2 YYREEE (reference sequence). CDR3 length: 14 amino acids. With 3 bases clipped from V and 7 bases from J, the junction kept 10 bases outside the gene matches. CDR3 in DNA: TGTGCCAGCAGCTCCCCCGTGAACAGGGGTGAGCAGTACTTC. Residues: CASSSPVNRGEQYF. Combining the CDR3 with reference TRBV5-4 and TRBJ2-7 gives the whole variable domain ETGVTQSPTHLIKTRGQQVTLRCSSQSGHNTVSWYQQALGQGPQFIFQYYREEENGRGNFPPRFSGLQFPNYSSELNVNALELDDSALYLCASSSPVNRGEQYFGPGTRLTVT.